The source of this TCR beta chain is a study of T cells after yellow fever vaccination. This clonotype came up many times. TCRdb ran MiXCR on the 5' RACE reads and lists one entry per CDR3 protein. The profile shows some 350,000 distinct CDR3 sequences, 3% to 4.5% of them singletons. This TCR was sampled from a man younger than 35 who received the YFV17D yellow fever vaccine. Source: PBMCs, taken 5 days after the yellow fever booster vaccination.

CDR3 in amino acids: CASSRGQGGGQPQHF. The CDR3 bases are TGTGCCAGCAGCCGAGGACAGGGAGGCGGGCAGCCCCAGCATTTT. This sequence joins TRBV3-1 and TRBJ1-5; 8 nucleotides align to TRBD1. Trimming cost V 4 bases and J 7 bases; bases outside gene matches: 9. CDR3 length: 15 amino acids. The germline V gene has CDR1 LGHDT and CDR2 YNNKEL (reference sequence).